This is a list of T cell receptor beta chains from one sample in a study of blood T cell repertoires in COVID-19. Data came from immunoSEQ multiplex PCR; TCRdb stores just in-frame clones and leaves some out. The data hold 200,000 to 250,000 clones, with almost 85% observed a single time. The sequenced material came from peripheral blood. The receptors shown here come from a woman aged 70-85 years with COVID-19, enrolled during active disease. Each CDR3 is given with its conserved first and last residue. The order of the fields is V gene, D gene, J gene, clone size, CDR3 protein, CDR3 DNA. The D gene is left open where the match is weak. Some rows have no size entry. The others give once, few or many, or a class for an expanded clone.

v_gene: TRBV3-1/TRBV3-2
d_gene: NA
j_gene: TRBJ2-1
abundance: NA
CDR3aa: CASSQDPDPSGNEQFF
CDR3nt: TGTGCCAGCAGCCAAGATCCAGACCCGTCGGGCAATGAGCAGTTCTTC

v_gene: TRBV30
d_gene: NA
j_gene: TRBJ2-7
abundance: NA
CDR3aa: CAWSPEQVYFAYEQYF
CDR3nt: TGTGCCTGGAGCCCTGAACAGGTGTACTTCGCCTACGAGCAGTACTTC

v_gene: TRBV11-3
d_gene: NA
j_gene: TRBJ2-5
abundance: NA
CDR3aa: CASSQALGATQYF
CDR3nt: TGTGCCAGCAGCCAAGCGCTGGGGGCGACCCAGTACTTC

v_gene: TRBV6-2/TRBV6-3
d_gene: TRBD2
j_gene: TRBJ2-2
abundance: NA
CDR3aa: CASSYTSGGAGELFF
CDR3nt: TGTGCCAGCAGTTATACCAGCGGGGGGGCCGGGGAGCTGTTTTTT

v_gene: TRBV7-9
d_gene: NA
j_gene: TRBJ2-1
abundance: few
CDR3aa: CASSPLGALNNEQFF
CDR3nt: TGTGCCAGCAGCCCCCTAGGGGCGTTGAATAATGAGCAGTTCTTC

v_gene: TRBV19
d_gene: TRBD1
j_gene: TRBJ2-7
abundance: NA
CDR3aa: CASKRSTGNTADEQYF
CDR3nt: TGTGCCAGTAAAAGATCGACAGGGAATACCGCCGACGAGCAGTACTTC

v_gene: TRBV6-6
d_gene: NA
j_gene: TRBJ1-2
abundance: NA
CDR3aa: CASSPREPPYGYTF
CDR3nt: TGTGCCAGCAGCCCCCGAGAACCCCCCTATGGCTACACCTTC

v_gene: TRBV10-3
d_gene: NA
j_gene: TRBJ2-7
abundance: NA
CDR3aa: CAIMQETYEQYF
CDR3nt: TGTGCCATCATGCAGGAAACCTACGAGCAGTACTTC

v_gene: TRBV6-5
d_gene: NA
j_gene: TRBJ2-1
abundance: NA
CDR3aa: CASSYFRGTNHNEQFF
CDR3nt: TGTGCCAGCAGTTATTTTCGAGGTACTAACCACAATGAGCAGTTCTTC

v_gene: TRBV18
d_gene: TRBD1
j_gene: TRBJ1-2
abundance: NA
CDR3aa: CASSPQAGGYGYTF
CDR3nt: TGTGCCAGCTCACCACAGGCAGGGGGCTATGGCTACACCTTC

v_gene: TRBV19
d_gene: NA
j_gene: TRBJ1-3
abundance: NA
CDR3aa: CASSKSKGEGNTIYF
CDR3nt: TGTGCCAGTAGTAAGTCGAAGGGAGAAGGAAACACCATATATTTT

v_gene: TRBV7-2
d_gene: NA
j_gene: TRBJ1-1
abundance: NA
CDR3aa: CASSGRMNTEAFF
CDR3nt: TGTGCCAGCTCGGGGAGAATGAACACTGAAGCTTTCTTT

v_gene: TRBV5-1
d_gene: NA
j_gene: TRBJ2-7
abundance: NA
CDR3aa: CASSSVAQGNEQYF
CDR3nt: TGCGCCAGCAGCTCTGTAGCTCAGGGAAACGAGCAGTACTTC

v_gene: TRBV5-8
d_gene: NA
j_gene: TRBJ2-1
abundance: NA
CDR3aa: CASSLQPGRAHNEQFF
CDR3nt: TGTGCCAGCAGCTTGCAACCAGGCAGGGCCCACAATGAGCAGTTCTTC

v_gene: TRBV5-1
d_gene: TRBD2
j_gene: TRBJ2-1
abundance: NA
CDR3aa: CASSSGTRYNEQFF
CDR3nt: TGCGCCAGCAGCTCAGGGACTAGATACAATGAGCAGTTCTTC

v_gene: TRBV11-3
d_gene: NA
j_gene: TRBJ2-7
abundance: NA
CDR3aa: CASSVDRASGSNLYEQYF
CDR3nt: TGTGCCAGCAGCGTCGACAGGGCTAGCGGGTCCAACCTCTACGAGCAGTACTTC

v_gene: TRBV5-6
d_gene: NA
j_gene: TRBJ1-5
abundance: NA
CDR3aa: CASSLYREDNQPQHF
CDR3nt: TGTGCCAGCAGCTTGTATCGGGAAGACAATCAGCCCCAGCATTTT

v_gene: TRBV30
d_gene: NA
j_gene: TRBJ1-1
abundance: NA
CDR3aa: CAFCLGVVRTEAFF
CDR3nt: TGTGCCTTTTGTTTAGGGGTGGTGCGCACTGAAGCTTTCTTT

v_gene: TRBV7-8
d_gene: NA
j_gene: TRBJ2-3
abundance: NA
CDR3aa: CASSLEAGSTDTQYF
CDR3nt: TGTGCCAGCAGCTTAGAGGCAGGGAGCACAGATACGCAGTATTTT

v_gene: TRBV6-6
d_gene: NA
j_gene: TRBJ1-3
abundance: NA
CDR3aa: CASSYGPVAGNTIYF
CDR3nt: TGTGCCAGCAGTTACGGGCCCGTGGCTGGAAACACCATATATTTT

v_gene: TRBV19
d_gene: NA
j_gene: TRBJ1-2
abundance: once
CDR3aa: CASSPARNYGYTF
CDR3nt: TGTGCCAGTAGCCCAGCGAGAAACTATGGCTACACCTTC

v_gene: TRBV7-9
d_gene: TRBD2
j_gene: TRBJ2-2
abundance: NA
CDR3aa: CASSILAGAAGELFF
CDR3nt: TGTGCCAGCAGCATACTAGCGGGAGCTGCCGGGGAGCTGTTTTTT

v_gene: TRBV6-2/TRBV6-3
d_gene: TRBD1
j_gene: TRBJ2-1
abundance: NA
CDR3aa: CASSYPGQGVYEQFF
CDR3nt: TGTGCCAGCAGTTACCCCGGACAGGGTGTTTATGAGCAGTTCTTC

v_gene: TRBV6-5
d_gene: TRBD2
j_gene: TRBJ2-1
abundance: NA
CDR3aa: CASSHRASGGNEQFF
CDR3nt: TGTGCCAGCAGCCACAGGGCTAGCGGGGGCAATGAGCAGTTCTTC

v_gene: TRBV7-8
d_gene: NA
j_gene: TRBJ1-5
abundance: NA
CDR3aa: CASSLVAGASNQPQHF
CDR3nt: TGTGCCAGCAGCTTAGTTGCAGGTGCAAGCAATCAGCCCCAGCATTTT

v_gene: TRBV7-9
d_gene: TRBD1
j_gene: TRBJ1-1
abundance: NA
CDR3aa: CASSDYRGGTEAFF
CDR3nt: TGTGCCAGCAGCGACTACAGGGGGGGCACTGAAGCTTTCTTT

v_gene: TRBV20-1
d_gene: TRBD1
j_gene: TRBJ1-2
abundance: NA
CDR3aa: CSASPARRGNYGYTF
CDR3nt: TGCAGTGCTAGTCCCGCCCGCAGGGGGAACTATGGCTACACCTTC

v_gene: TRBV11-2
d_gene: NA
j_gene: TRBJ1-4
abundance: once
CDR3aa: CASVGGPGTNEKLFF
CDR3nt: TGTGCCAGCGTCGGGGGGCCTGGAACTAATGAAAAACTGTTTTTT

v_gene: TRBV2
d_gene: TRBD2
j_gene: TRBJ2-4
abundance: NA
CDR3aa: CASRALAGGQYF
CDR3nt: TGTGCCAGCAGGGCACTAGCGGGAGGGCAGTACTTC

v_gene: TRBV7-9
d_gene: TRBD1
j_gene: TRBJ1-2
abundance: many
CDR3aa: CASSEDRARGYTF
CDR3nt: TGTGCCAGCAGCGAGGACAGGGCTCGGGGCTACACCTTC

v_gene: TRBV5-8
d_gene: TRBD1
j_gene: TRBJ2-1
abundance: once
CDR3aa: CASSLLGQASSYNEQFF
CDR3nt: TGTGCCAGCAGCTTGTTGGGACAGGCTAGCTCCTACAATGAGCAGTTCTTC

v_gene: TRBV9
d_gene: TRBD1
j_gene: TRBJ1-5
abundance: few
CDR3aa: CASSVGTGENQPQHF
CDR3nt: TGTGCCAGCAGCGTTGGGACAGGGGAGAATCAGCCCCAGCATTTT

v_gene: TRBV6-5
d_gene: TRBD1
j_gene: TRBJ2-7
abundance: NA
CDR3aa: CASSYYFVTGGNEQYF
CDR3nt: TGTGCCAGCAGTTACTATTTTGTGACAGGGGGAAACGAGCAGTACTTC

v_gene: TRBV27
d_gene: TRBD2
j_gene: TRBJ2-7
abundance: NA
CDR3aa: CASSITSGSLPYEQYF
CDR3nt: TGTGCCAGCAGTATAACTAGCGGGAGCCTTCCCTACGAGCAGTACTTC

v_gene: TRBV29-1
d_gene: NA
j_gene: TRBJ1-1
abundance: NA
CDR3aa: CSAGQATGNTEAFF
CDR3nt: TGCAGCGCAGGACAAGCGACAGGGAACACTGAAGCTTTCTTT

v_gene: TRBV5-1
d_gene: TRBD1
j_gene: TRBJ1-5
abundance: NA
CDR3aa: CASSLMGQSNQPQHF
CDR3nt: TGCGCCAGCAGCCTCATGGGACAGAGCAATCAGCCCCAGCATTTT

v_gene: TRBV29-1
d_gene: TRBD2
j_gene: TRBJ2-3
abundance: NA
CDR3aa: CSVGAGGSPSTDTQYF
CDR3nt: TGCAGCGTTGGAGCGGGGGGGTCCCCTAGCACAGATACGCAGTATTTT

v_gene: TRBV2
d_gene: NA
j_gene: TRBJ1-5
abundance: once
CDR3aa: CATRRAGNQPQHF
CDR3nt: TGTGCCACACGGCGGGCCGGCAATCAGCCCCAGCATTTT

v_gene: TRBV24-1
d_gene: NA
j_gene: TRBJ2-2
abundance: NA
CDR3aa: CATSDPGLNTGELFF
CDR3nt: TGTGCCACCAGTGATCCGGGACTGAACACCGGGGAGCTGTTTTTT

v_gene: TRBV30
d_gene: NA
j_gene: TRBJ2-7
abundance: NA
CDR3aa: CAWATGTTYEQYF
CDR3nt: TGTGCCTGGGCCACAGGGACTACCTACGAGCAGTACTTC

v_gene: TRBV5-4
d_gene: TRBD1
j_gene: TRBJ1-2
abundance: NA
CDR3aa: CASSGAGQGYGYTF
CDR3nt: TGTGCCAGCAGCGGAGCGGGACAGGGATATGGCTACACCTTC

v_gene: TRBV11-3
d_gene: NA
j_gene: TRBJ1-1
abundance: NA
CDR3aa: CASSLEAPGRAGTEAFF
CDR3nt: TGTGCCAGCAGCTTAGAGGCCCCGGGGCGAGCGGGAACTGAAGCTTTCTTT

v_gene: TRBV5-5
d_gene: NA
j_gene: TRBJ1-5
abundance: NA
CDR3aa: CASSLGGPNQPQHF
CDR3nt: TGTGCCAGCAGCTTGGGAGGTCCCAATCAGCCCCAGCATTTT

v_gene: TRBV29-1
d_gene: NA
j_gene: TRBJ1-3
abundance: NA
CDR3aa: CSVTVSGNTIYF
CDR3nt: TGCAGCGTGACAGTCTCTGGAAACACCATATATTTT

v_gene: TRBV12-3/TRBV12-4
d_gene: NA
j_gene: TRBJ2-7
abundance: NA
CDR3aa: CASSLGTSYEQYF
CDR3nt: TGTGCCAGCAGTTTGGGGACATCCTACGAGCAGTACTTC

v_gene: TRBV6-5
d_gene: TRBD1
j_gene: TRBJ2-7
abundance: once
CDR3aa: CASSYSDRGRYEQYF
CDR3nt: TGTGCCAGCAGTTACTCAGACAGGGGGAGGTACGAGCAGTACTTC

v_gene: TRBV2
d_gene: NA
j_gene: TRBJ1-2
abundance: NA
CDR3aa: CASRYLGRVEGYTF
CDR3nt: TGTGCCAGCCGTTACCTGGGGAGGGTAGAAGGCTACACCTTC

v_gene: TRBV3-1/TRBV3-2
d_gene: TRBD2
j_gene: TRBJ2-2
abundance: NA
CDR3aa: CASSQDGLAGGRNSGELFF
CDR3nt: TGTGCCAGCAGCCAAGACGGACTAGCGGGGGGGAGAAACTCCGGGGAGCTGTTTTTT

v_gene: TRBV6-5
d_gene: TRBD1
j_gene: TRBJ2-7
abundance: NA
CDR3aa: CASSYSGQGTYEQYF
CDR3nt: TGTGCCAGCAGTTACTCGGGACAGGGGACCTACGAGCAGTACTTC

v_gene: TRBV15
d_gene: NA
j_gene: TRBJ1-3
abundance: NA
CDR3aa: CATSRDGGSGNTIYF
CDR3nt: TGTGCCACCAGCAGAGATGGGGGGTCTGGAAACACCATATATTTT

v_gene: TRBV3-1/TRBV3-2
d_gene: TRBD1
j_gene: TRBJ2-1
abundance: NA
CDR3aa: CASSQGPGQAREQFF
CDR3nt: TGTGCCAGCAGCCAAGGCCCCGGACAGGCCCGTGAGCAGTTCTTC

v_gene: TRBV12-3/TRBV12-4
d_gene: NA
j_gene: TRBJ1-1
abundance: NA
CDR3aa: CASSFRGFTEAFF
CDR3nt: TGTGCCAGCAGTTTCAGGGGTTTTACTGAAGCTTTCTTT